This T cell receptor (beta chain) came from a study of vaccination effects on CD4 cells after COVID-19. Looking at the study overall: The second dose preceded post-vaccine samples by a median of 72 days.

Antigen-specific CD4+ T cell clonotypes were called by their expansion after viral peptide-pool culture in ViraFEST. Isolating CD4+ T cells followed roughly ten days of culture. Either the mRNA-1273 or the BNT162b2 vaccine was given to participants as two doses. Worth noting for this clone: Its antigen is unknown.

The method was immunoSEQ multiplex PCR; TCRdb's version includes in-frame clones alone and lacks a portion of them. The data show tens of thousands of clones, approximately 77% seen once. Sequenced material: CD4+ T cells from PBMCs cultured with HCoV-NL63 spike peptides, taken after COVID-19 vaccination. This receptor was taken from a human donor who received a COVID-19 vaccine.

The chain's CDR3 is CASSGGQSNGAFF. The DNA for the CDR3 is TGTGCCAGCAGCGGAGGACAGTCCAACGGGGCTTTCTTT. The rearrangement links TRBV2 to TRBJ1-1; D might be TRBD1 (6 bases). Trimming stripped 6 bases from V and 11 bases from J, with 19 bases between. The CDR3 is 13 amino acids. CDR1 is SNHLY, CDR2 FYNNEI, per germline.